This T cell receptor (beta chain) was documented in a study of T cell responses to AZD1222 COVID-19 vaccine (dated by TCRdb to about 2021). At the level of the whole study: Because spike-specific TCR depth and breadth did not differ between the two schedules, AZD1222 recipients who got a second dose at roughly 4 weeks were pooled with those who got a second dose at roughly 12 weeks. Enrollment into the trials was organized by age into subgroups of 18-55, 56-69 and 70-plus years, and those subgroups contained approximately 160, 26 and 62 TCR-sequenced participants, respectively. TCR sequencing covered some 240 trial participants: 200 to 220 given two doses of AZD1222 and about 26 given two doses of MenACWY control vaccine. What the research found in general, with its limitations: In the small 56-69-year group, the increase in depth fell short of significance, most likely because of low power. Most participants were white British and females outnumbered males, and the authors suggested that clonal diversity may have been underestimated. Conclusions about previously exposed vaccinees are limited, since just six AZD1222 recipients were seropositive for SARS-CoV-2 at baseline. Reportedly, close to half of the unique spike-specific TCRs recognized epitopes lying outside the regions that are mutated in the B.1.351 and B.1.1.7 variants. Vaccine-associated CD4 TCRs spanned the whole spike protein, with dominant responses in regions 160-218 and 743-854. Because no samples from the day 14 peak response were available, repertoires could be characterized only after the peak T cell response. A significant rise in spike-specific TCR breadth and depth was observed after two AZD1222 doses relative to day 0 and relative to MenACWY recipients.

For this clone: The specificity of this receptor is unknown. Base qualities are not provided; no much larger clone lies one nucleotide away.

CDR1 and CDR2 are drawn from the germline V gene: SGDLS, YYNGEE. The CDR3, cysteine through phenylalanine, is 14 amino acids long. Just CDR3 DNA is preserved here, 42 bases in frame from base 1. V lost 0 bases and J lost 4 bases; the stretch between them is 8 bases long. The CDR3 regions of human TCRbeta chains were analyzed by immunosequencing. From the authors' description of their analysis: Repertoire TCRs were checked for matches against a reference library of SARS-CoV-2-specific TCRs that had been generated using the MIRA antigen-specificity platform. Breadth meant the fraction of unique TCRs that were SARS-CoV-2-associated, whereas depth meant the fraction of total T cells that were SARS-CoV-2-associated. Using the MIRA data, each spike-specific TCR was assigned both to the spike region to which the TCR was reactive and to a CD4 or CD8 class. Log10-transformed breadth and depth values were compared by one-way ANOVA with Sidak's multiple comparisons tests. In its TCRdb copy, this immuneACCESS table keeps in-frame sequences only and misses some clones. Where compared with another copy, unresolved V genes explain less than half of these, and the others have no known cause. The V and J calls and clone size come from that table; D and trimming were worked out from the DNA. The sample data list roughly 76,000 clones, and approximately 91% of these were observed just once. The ten largest clones represent 11% of the sample.

This specimen's time point label, interpreted: baseline before first vaccination. The vaccinee samples were drawn from two UK trials, COV001 and COV002, one of which was a single-blind randomized controlled phase 2/3 trial testing AZD1222 (ChAdOx1 nCoV-19) in healthy adults. For TCRbeta chain sequencing, PBMC samples from trial participants were taken at day 0 and at day 28 after the second dose. The V and J genes are TRBV9 and TRBJ1-5; the D gene identity is not certain. This receptor was obtained from an adult in good health. The sample was peripheral blood, taken on day 0 of AZD1222 vaccination. The nucleotide sequence reads as follows: TGTGCCAGCAGCGTAGACTCGGGAAATCAGCCCCAGCATTTT. It is translated as CASSVDSGNQPQHF.